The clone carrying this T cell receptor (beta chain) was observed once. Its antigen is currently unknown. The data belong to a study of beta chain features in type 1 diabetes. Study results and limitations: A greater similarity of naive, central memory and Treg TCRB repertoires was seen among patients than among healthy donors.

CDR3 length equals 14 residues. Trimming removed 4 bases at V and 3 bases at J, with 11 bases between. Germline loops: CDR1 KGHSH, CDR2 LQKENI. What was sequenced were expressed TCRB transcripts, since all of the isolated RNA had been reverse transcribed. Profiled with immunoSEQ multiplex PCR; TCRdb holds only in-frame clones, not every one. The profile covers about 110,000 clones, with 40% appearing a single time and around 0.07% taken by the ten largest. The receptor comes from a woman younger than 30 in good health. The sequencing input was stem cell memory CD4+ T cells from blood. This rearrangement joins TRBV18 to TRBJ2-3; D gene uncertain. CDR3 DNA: TGTGCCAGCTCACTGGGCCCGAATACAGATACGCAGTATTTT. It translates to CASSLGPNTDTQYF.